One and the same sample provided the 9 T cell receptor beta chains below, sequenced in a study of T cell responses to AZD1222 COVID-19 vaccine (dated by TCRdb to 2020 to 2023). The library relied on the immunoSEQ multiplex PCR assay. The source is immuneACCESS, and TCRdb retained only in-frame sequences with V and J called. Part of the clones is not carried over; for the studies checked, unresolved V genes explain less than half of this, and the remainder is unexplained. This sample is represented by under 150,000 clones; approximately 88% of them were singletons. The top ten hold about 6.8% of the sample. What the time point label conveys for this sample: about 28 days (+/-7) after the second vaccine dose. Sequencing was performed on peripheral blood, taken 28 days after the second AZD1222 dose. These receptors were taken from an adult who received the AZD1222 COVID-19 vaccine.

The gene calls are TRBV19 and TRBJ2-2; 8 positions agree with TRBD1. This CDR3 has 17 amino acids. Germline lookup yields CDR1 LNHDA and CDR2 SQIVND (reference sequence). The V segment lost 5 bases and the J segment 0 bases; nucleotides outside the gene matches: 8. The CDR3 sequence: CASSPRGQGANTGELFF. Here the CDR3 DNA reads TGTGCCAGTAGTCCGAGAGGACAGGGCGCGAACACCGGGGAGCTGTTTTTT.

The chain combines TRBV27 with TRBJ2-7; D ambiguous. The CDR3 runs 13 residues. The germline V gene has CDR1 MNHEY and CDR2 SMNVEV (reference sequence). V was cut by 6 bases and J by 6 bases, with 15 bases left in between. The CDR3 sequence is CASRVGGWGEQYF. The CDR3 nucleotides read TGTGCCAGCAGAGTGGGTGGATGGGGCGAGCAGTACTTC.

This clone showed up just once. The gene calls are TRBV7-3 and TRBJ2-1; TRBD2 matches 8 bases. CDR3 length: 17 residues. Germline values: CDR1 SGHTA, CDR2 FQGTGA. The V segment lost 2 bases and the J segment 7 bases; nucleotides outside the gene matches: 13. The chain's CDR3 is CASSLEPGRGSGNEQFF. The CDR3 nucleotides are TGTGCCAGCAGCTTAGAGCCCGGGAGGGGCTCGGGGAATGAGCAGTTCTTC.

The V gene is TRBV15, the J gene TRBJ2-3, with D possibly being TRBD1 (5 bases). CDR1 is LNHNV, CDR2 YYDKDF, per germline (reference sequence). V was clipped by 7 bases and J by 5 bases, with 16 bases between them. This CDR3 has 14 residues. DNA of the CDR3: TGTGCCACCAAAACTGACAGATCGGGAGATACGCAGTATTTT. This translates into CATKTDRSGDTQYF.

The chain links TRBV2 to TRBJ2-7; 10 nucleotides match TRBD1. The ends lost 0 bases at V and 3 bases at J; junction bases unmatched: 5. Per germline, CDR1 SNHLY and CDR2 FYNNEI. The CDR3 spans 16 residues. CDR3 region: CASSEARGTGDYEQYF. In DNA, the CDR3 is TGTGCCAGCAGTGAAGCGCGAGGGACAGGGGACTACGAGCAGTACTTC.

The chain employs TRBV4-2 and TRBJ1-5; D is uncertain. Trimming removed 0 bases at V and 6 bases at J, with 9 bases between. The CDR3 is 14 residues long. In germline, CDR1 is LGHNA, CDR2 YNFKEQ. The CDR3 DNA sequence: TGTGCCAGCAGCCAAGAGACGGGCCGTCAGCCCCAGCATTTT. Residues: CASSQETGRQPQHF.

J is TRBJ2-5 and V is TRBV12-5, with TRBD2 identical over 7 bases. The CDR3 has 16 amino acids. Trimming removed 6 bases from V and 2 bases from J; junction bases left unmatched: 12. CDR1 and CDR2 from the germline V gene are LGHNT and FRNRAP. For the CDR3, the DNA is TGTGCTAGTGGACCCGGAACCACTAGCGTTCAAGAGACCCAGTACTTC. Its translation: CASGPGTTSVQETQYF.

V usage is TRBV28 and J usage is TRBJ1-2; TRBD1 matches at 7 bases. The CDR3 runs 13 residues. Losses at the gene ends were 9 bases for V and 3 bases for J; bases not matched to a gene: 7. The germline gives CDR1 MDHEN, CDR2 SYDVKM. Here the CDR3 reads CASRIGTDYGYTF. CDR3 in DNA: TGTGCCAGTCGAATCGGGACAGACTATGGCTACACCTTC.

The chain carries TRBV2 and TRBJ1-5; the match to TRBD1 covers 7 bases. This CDR3 spans 14 amino acids. V gave up 6 bases and J gave up 5 bases; unmatched junction bases: 7. Germline loops: CDR1 SNHLY, CDR2 FYNNEI. The CDR3 region has the DNA TGTGCCAGCAGATTGGACAGGAGTTATCAGCCCCAGCATTTT. Amino acids: CASRLDRSYQPQHF.